This T cell receptor beta chain is from a study of cytomegalovirus exposure and HLA in healthy donors. PCR primers comprised 60 Vbeta and 13 Jbeta primers. Measured with immunoSEQ multiplex PCR; TCRdb has only the in-frame clones, and not every one. The table includes 100,000 to 150,000 clones, about 8.5% detected once. The clonotype was recovered from a man in his forties or fifties in good health and CMV-seronegative. Sequenced material: PBMCs.

In nucleotides, the CDR3 is TGTGCCAGCAGCCCAGGGGATGAGCAGTTCTTC. Translation: CASSPGDEQFF. The V call is TRBV11-2, the J call TRBJ2-1; D is possibly TRBD1 (6 bases). Per the germline V gene, CDR1 is SGHAT and CDR2 is FQNNGV. Trimming removed 5 bases from V and 8 bases from J, with 7 bases in between. The CDR3 consists of 11 residues.